This TCR beta chain comes out of a study of blood T cell repertoires in COVID-19. Study context: Sites in the United States, Italy and Spain provided acute and convalescent COVID-19 samples. T cells, B-cell-depleted T cells, or PBMCs provided the cDNA or gDNA that served as material.

This CDR3 is built from 17 residues. Germline CDR1 is MDHEN and CDR2 is SYDVKM. V shed 7 bases and J 7 bases; nucleotides not matched to a gene: 17. Two consecutive negative NP/OP PCR tests, clearance, or resolved symptoms defined Cohort 3 recovery. Clones were read by immunoSEQ multiplex PCR, and TCRdb kept only the in-frame ones, dropping some. The sample lists 250,000 to 400,000 clones, around 90% seen once, with approximately 5% in the top ten. The receptor was derived from a man between 60 and 75 years old who had recovered from COVID-19. Source material: PBMCs or T cells enriched from blood (not recorded which). This chain connects TRBV28 to TRBJ1-5; 9 bases align to TRBD1. The CDR3 region has the DNA TGTGCCAGCATCCAATCGGGGACAGGGAAGCAGACCCAGCCCCAGCATTTT. This encodes CASIQSGTGKQTQPQHF. Full variable domain (rest looked up from reference TRBV28 and TRBJ1-5): DVKVTQSSRYLVKRTGEKVFLECVQDMDHENMFWYRQDPGLGLRLIYFSYDVKMKEKGDIPEGYSVSREKKERFSLILESASTNQTSMYLCASIQSGTGKQTQPQHFGDGTRLSIL.